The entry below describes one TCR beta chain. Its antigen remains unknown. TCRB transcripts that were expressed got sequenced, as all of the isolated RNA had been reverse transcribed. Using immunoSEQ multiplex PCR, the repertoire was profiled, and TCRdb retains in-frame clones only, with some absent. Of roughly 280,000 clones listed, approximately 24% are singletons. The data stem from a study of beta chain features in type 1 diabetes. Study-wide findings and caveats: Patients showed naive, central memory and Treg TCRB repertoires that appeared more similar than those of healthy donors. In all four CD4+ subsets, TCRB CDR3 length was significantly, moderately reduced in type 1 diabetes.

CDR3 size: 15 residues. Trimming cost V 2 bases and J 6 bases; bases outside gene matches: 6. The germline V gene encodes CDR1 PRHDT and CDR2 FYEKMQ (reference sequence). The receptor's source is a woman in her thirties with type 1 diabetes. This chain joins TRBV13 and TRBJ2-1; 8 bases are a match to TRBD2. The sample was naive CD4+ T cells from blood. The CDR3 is CASSLLLAAVNEQFF. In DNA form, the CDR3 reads TGTGCCAGCAGCTTACTACTAGCGGCCGTCAATGAGCAGTTCTTC.